This TCR beta chain was observed in a study of shared clonotypes between healthy human individuals. Donation came from healthy HIV-negative adults that had no recent acute infections or vaccinations. Assay: immunoSEQ multiplex PCR; the TCRdb copy retains only in-frame clones and omits some. This table has about 2.4 million clones, 93% appearing once. V was cut by 6 bases and J by 1 base, with 10 bases left in between. Germline assignment: CDR1 MNHNS and CDR2 SASEGT. CDR3 length equals 13 residues. The sequence came from a young man in good health. Some clones in this sample may be carry-over from other donors' samples. The V and J genes are TRBV6-1 and TRBJ2-7, with D possibly TRBD1 on 6 matching bases. Sequenced material: naive CD4+ T cells from PBMCs. The subset denotes: CD45RA+ positively selected. The DNA of the CDR3 is TGTGCCAGCAGCCACAGGGATTCCTACGAGCAGTACTTC. Translated, it gives CASSHRDSYEQYF.